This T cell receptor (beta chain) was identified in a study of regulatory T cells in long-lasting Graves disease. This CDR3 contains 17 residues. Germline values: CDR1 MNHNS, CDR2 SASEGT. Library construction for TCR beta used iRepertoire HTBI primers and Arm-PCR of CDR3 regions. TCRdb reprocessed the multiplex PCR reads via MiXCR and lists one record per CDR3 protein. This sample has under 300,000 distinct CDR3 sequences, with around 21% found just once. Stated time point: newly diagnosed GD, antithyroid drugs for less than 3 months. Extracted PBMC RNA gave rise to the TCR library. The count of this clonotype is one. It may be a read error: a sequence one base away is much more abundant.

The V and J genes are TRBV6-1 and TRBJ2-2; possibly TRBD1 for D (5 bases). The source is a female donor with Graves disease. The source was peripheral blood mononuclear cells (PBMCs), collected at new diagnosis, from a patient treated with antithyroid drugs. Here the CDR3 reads CAGSHTRGRGPTGELFF. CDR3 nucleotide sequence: TGTGCCGGCAGTCACACCAGAGGAAGGGGCCCCACCGGGGAGCTGTTTTTT.